The T cell receptor beta chain described here comes from a study of blood T cell repertoires in COVID-19. In the original processing: By means of reference gene primer amplification, nucleated cell counts were estimated. The protocol was immunoSEQ multiplex PCR, while the TCRdb copy is restricted to in-frame clones and leaves out a portion. V, J and clone size are taken as reported in that table, and D and trimming were inferred from the DNA itself. The sample lists approximately 320,000 clones, around nine tenths occurring once. Residents of under 25 US areas, aged about 18 to 89 years, made up the participants. Donors of Cohort 3 who recovered were those that had two negative PCRs, clearance, or symptom resolution. The ends were cut back, 0 bases at V and 9 bases at J, with 7 bases in the middle. This CDR3 comprises 12 residues. Looked up from germline, CDR1 is SGHDT and CDR2 is YYEEEE.

This chain joins TRBV5-6 and TRBJ2-1, with D perhaps TRBD2 (6 bases). This TCR was recovered from a man in his fifties or sixties who had recovered from COVID-19. The sequenced sample was PBMCs or T cells enriched from blood (not recorded which). The CDR3 is CASSLVSGEQFF. The CDR3 DNA is TGTGCCAGCAGCTTGGTTAGCGGTGAGCAGTTCTTC.